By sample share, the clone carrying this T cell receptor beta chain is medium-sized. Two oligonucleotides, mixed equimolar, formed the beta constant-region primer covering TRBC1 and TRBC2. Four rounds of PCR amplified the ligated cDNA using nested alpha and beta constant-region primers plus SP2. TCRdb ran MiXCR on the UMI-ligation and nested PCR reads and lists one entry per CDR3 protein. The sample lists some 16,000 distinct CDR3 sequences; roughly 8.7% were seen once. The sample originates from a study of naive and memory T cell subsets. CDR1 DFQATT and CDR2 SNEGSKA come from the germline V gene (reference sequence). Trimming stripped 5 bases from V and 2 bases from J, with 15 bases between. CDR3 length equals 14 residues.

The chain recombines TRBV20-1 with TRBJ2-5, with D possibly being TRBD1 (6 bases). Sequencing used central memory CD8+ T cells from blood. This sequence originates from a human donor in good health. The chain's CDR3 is CSARQGGRQETQYF. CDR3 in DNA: TGCAGTGCTCGCCAAGGGGGAAGGCAAGAGACCCAGTACTTC.